This passage covers 30 T cell receptor beta chains from one sample sequenced in a study of T-cell reconstitution after alpha-beta-depleted transplantation in children. Preparation of the TCRbeta library used unique molecular identifiers. TCRdb passed the PCR reads through MiXCR, listing each CDR3 protein once. The table shows 700,000 to 950,000 distinct CDR3 sequences, with about 16% occurring only once. Sequencing was performed on PBMCs, mostly from graft donor cells, taken 360 days after TCRalphabeta/CD19-depleted stem cell transplant. These receptors were collected from a male patient younger than 18 who had a stem cell transplant for acute lymphoblastic leukemia, so the T cells may come from the graft donor.

Here the CDR3 DNA reads TGCAGTGCTCCCAAGGTACAGGATAACTATGGCTACACCTTC. Amino acids: CSAPKVQDNYGYTF. V gene TRBV20-1 combines with J gene TRBJ1-2, with a tentative D call TRBD1 (5 bases). Trimming removed 5 bases from V and 1 base from J, with 14 bases in between. In germline, CDR1 is DFQATT, CDR2 SNEGSKA (reference sequence). The CDR3 has 14 residues.

In this sample, this clonotype turned up a few times. CDR3 bases: TGCAGTGCTAGAGAACTGACAGGGGAAGGTAATCAGCCCCAGCATTTT. This sequence encodes CSARELTGEGNQPQHF. The gene calls are TRBV20-1 and TRBJ1-5; 8 nucleotides agree with TRBD1. The CDR3 has 16 residues. CDR1 and CDR2 from the germline V gene are DFQATT and SNEGSKA (reference sequence). The V and J ends lost 0 bases and 4 bases, in that order; junction bases with no gene match: 8.

This clonotype was seen more than once but under ten times. CDR3 in DNA: TGTGCCAGCAGCCAAGGGGCGGGAACAAACACAGATACGCAGTATTTT. Protein sequence: CASSQGAGTNTDTQYF. The gene calls are TRBV3-1 and TRBJ2-3; the D gene is possibly TRBD2 (6 bases). The V end lost 1 base, the J end lost 2 bases, and 13 bases lay between the germline ends. There are 16 residues in the CDR3. Germline V gene sequence: CDR1 LGHDT, CDR2 YNNKEL (reference sequence).

This chain links TRBV5-1 with TRBJ2-3; D is ambiguous. V was shortened by 2 bases and J by 2 bases, with 6 bases between the two germline ends. From germline, CDR1 is SGHRS and CDR2 YFSETQ. The CDR3 runs to 13 residues. The CDR3 coding sequence is TGCGCCAGCAGCTTTTGGGTCACAGATACGCAGTATTTT. It encodes CASSFWVTDTQYF.

This clonotype was picked up many times. The chain joins TRBV6-2 or TRBV6-3 to TRBJ2-7; D gene unclear. Trimming took off 9 bases at V and 2 bases at J, with 14 bases between the two ends. Per germline, CDR1 MNHEY and CDR2 SVGEGT. CDR3 length: 13 amino acids. CDR3 nucleotide sequence: TGTGCCAGTGAAAGACGGATAGCCTACGAGCAGTACTTC. Translating it yields CASERRIAYEQYF.

The chain combines TRBV7-8 with TRBJ2-1, with a tentative D call TRBD2 (7 bases). Germline loops: CDR1 SGHVS, CDR2 FQNEAQ. The ends were cut back, 1 base at V and 3 bases at J, with 13 bases in the middle. CDR3 size: 16 residues. CDR3 in amino acids: CASSLEGGHFYNEQFF. The DNA of the CDR3 is TGTGCCAGCAGCTTAGAGGGGGGGCATTTCTACAATGAGCAGTTCTTC.

In this sample, this clonotype turned up a few times. The CDR3 DNA reads as TGCGCCACCCTAGAGGCTAGCGCGTACAATGAGCAGTTCTTC. It encodes CATLEASAYNEQFF. J is TRBJ2-1 and V is TRBV10-2; perhaps TRBD2 as D (6 bases). The CDR3 has 14 amino acids. The V end lost 10 bases, the J end lost 4 bases, and 17 bases lay between the germline ends. Germline V gene data show CDR1 as WSHSY and CDR2 as SAAADI.

This clonotype was counted only a few times. V is TRBV15 and J is TRBJ2-1; D may be TRBD2 (5 bases). The CDR3 totals 15 residues. Trimming removed 1 base at V and 0 bases at J, with 7 bases between. Germline V gives CDR1 LNHNV, CDR2 YYDKDF (reference sequence). CDR3 nucleotides: TGTGCCACCAGCAGAGTGGAGGACTCCTACAATGAGCAGTTCTTC. Translating gives CATSRVEDSYNEQFF.

This clonotype was seen at least ten times. The chain is built from TRBV4-2 and TRBJ2-1; no reliable D call. The V gene's germline CDR1 is LGHNA and CDR2 YNFKEQ. The V end lost 1 base, the J end lost 7 bases, and 11 bases lay between the germline ends. CDR3 size: 14 residues. The DNA of the CDR3 is TGTGCCAGCAGCCAAGGACGGTTTGGGAATGAGCAGTTCTTC. Amino acids: CASSQGRFGNEQFF.

This clonotype came up a few times. V and J are TRBV20-1 and TRBJ2-4, with a tentative D call TRBD1 (5 bases). Trimming removed 3 bases from V and 0 bases from J, with 6 bases in between. The length of the CDR3 is 13 residues. Per germline, CDR1 DFQATT and CDR2 SNEGSKA (reference sequence). The CDR3 region is CSARGPAKNIQYF. CDR3 DNA sequence: TGCAGTGCTAGGGGGCCAGCCAAAAACATTCAGTACTTC.

This clonotype was counted at least ten times. The V call is TRBV14, the J call TRBJ1-1, with 8 bases fitting TRBD1. The CDR3 has 14 amino acids. Per the germline V gene, CDR1 is SGHDN and CDR2 is FVKESK. With V trimmed by 10 bases and J by 7 bases, 14 bases remained unmatched. The CDR3: CATRIWTGTDEAFF. DNA of the CDR3: TGTGCCACCCGAATCTGGACAGGGACCGATGAAGCTTTCTTT.

This rearrangement joins TRBV20-1 to TRBJ1-3; D is uncertain. Trimming left V 3 bases short and J 1 base short, with 7 bases between. The CDR3 extends over 13 amino acids. CDR1 is DFQATT, CDR2 SNEGSKA, per germline (reference sequence). CDR3 coding DNA: TGCAGTGCTAGTGTGGGGTCTGGAAACACCATATATTTT. Translated: CSASVGSGNTIYF.

The chain links TRBV24-1 to TRBJ2-5; D possibly corresponds to TRBD2 (5 bases). The germline V gene encodes CDR1 KGHDR and CDR2 SFDVKD. The ends were cut back, 9 bases at V and 1 base at J, with 11 bases in the middle. The CDR3 contains 13 residues. CDR3 region: CATGGRFQETQYF. In nucleotides, the CDR3 is TGTGCCACCGGAGGACGGTTCCAAGAGACCCAGTACTTC.

CDR3 in amino acids: CASSATLDTQYF. The CDR3 nucleotides are TGTGCCAGCAGTGCAACTTTGGATACGCAGTATTTT. The rearrangement joins TRBV2 to TRBJ2-3; unclear D gene. Germline-derived CDR1 and CDR2 are SNHLY and FYNNEI. The length of the CDR3 is 12 residues. The V gene lost 4 bases and the J gene lost 6 bases, with 8 bases spanning the gap. Full variable domain (remainder filled in from reference TRBV2 and TRBJ2-3): EPEVTQTPSHQVTQMGQEVILRCVPISNHLYFYWYRQILGQKVEFLVSFYNNEISEKSEIFDDQFSVERPDGSNFTLKIRSTKLEDSAMYFCASSATLDTQYFGPGTRLTVL.

This clonotype has just a few counts. V and J are TRBV15 and TRBJ2-3, with a tentative D call TRBD1 (6 bases). Germline V CDR1 and CDR2: LNHNV, YYDKDF (reference sequence). The CDR3 runs to 16 residues. The V and J ends lost 7 bases and 2 bases respectively, with 19 bases between them. The DNA for the CDR3 is TGTGCCACCATGTTGAACACAGGGATCTTCACAGATACGCAGTATTTT. Translating gives CATMLNTGIFTDTQYF. Looking up the rest from reference TRBV15 and TRBJ2-3 gives the full variable domain: DAMVIQNPRYQVTQFGKPVTLSCSQTLNHNVMYWYQQKSSQAPKLLFHYYDKDFNNEADTPDNFQSRRPNTSFCFLDIRSPGLGDTAMYLCATMLNTGIFTDTQYFGPGTRLTVL.

This clonotype was seen a few times. The chain joins TRBV10-2 to TRBJ2-1, with 14 bases fitting TRBD2. This CDR3 has 14 residues. Trimming cost V 6 bases and J 12 bases; bases outside gene matches: 7. The germline V gene has CDR1 WSHSY and CDR2 SAAADI. CDR3 bases: TGCGCCAGCAGCTCCGGACTAGCGGGAGGAGGGCAGTTCTTC. Amino acid sequence: CASSSGLAGGGQFF.

The V call is TRBV11-2, the J call TRBJ2-7; D is uncertain. Germline lookup yields CDR1 SGHAT and CDR2 FQNNGV. V lost 4 bases and J 6 bases, leaving 16 bases between the germline ends. The length of the CDR3 is 14 residues. In nucleotides, the CDR3 is TGTGCCAGCAGCTCGCCTCGCCGACTGGGCGAGCAGTACTTC. This gives the protein CASSSPRRLGEQYF.

This clonotype showed up just a few times. The gene calls are TRBV6-2 or TRBV6-3 and TRBJ2-3; TRBD2 agrees at 13 bases. CDR3 length: 18 amino acids. Germline assignment: CDR1 MNHEY and CDR2 SVGEGT. The V segment lost 8 bases and the J segment 1 base; nucleotides outside the gene matches: 12. The CDR3 DNA is TGTGCCAGCGATGGTGGGACTAGCGGGGACCGGGGCACAGATACGCAGTATTTT. Amino acid sequence: CASDGGTSGDRGTDTQYF.

The rearrangement uses TRBV20-1 and TRBJ2-7, with a weak D call TRBD2 (5 bases). The CDR3 extends over 14 amino acids. V lost 6 bases and J 6 bases, leaving 21 bases between the germline ends. Germline loops: CDR1 DFQATT, CDR2 SNEGSKA (reference sequence). The CDR3: CSATAGKVLPEQYF. CDR3 bases: TGCAGTGCCACGGCCGGGAAAGTTTTACCCGAGCAGTACTTC.

Many counts were recorded for this clonotype. The V and J genes are TRBV5-1 and TRBJ2-7; D is unclear. The CDR3 runs 14 residues. The germline V and J ends were trimmed by 5 bases and 3 bases, with 15 bases remaining between them. CDR1 SGHRS and CDR2 YFSETQ come from the germline V gene. DNA of the CDR3: TGCGCCAGCAGACCGACTGGTTCCTACTACGAGCAGTACTTC. Protein sequence: CASRPTGSYYEQYF.

The genes are TRBV15 and TRBJ2-1; the match to TRBD2 covers 14 bases. Trimming took 4 bases from V and 10 from J; bases not matched to a gene: 12. Germline V gene lookup returns CDR1 LNHNV and CDR2 YYDKDF (reference sequence). There are 17 residues in the CDR3. The CDR3: CATSTLKTSGRAGEQFF. CDR3 nucleotide sequence: TGTGCCACCAGCACTCTAAAGACTAGCGGGAGGGCCGGGGAGCAGTTCTTC.

This clonotype was seen only a few times. V gene TRBV29-1 combines with J gene TRBJ2-1; 8 bases map to TRBD2. The CDR3 consists of 14 residues. CDR1 is SQVTM and CDR2 is ANQGSEA in the germline V gene. The J segment lost 4 bases and the V segment lost 7 bases, leaving 9 bases of the junction unmatched. CDR3 region: CSGGTGGLYNEQFF. The DNA for the CDR3 is TGCAGCGGTGGGACGGGAGGGCTTTACAATGAGCAGTTCTTC.

This clonotype was detected many times. The rearrangement joins TRBV18 to TRBJ2-5; 8 bases align to TRBD1. The junction had 8 bases not matched to a gene; V was cut back by 6 bases and J by 5 bases. CDR1 and CDR2 (germline): KGHSH, LQKENI. CDR3 length equals 14 residues. The CDR3 DNA reads TGTGCCAGCTCGTCGACAGGGGCGCGGGAGACCCAGTACTTC. This translates into CASSSTGARETQYF.

The CDR3 reads CASIPRATDTQYF. The CDR3 DNA reads as TGTGCCAGCATCCCCAGGGCCACAGATACGCAGTATTTT. The genes are TRBV28 and TRBJ2-3, with TRBD1 as a possible D gene (5 bases). The CDR3 totals 13 residues. V was cut by 7 bases and J by 2 bases, with 10 bases left in between. CDR1 and CDR2 from the germline V gene are MDHEN and SYDVKM.

The chain combines TRBV11-2 with TRBJ1-1; TRBD1 might be the D (6 bases). Germline V gene lookup returns CDR1 SGHAT and CDR2 FQNNGV. CDR3 length: 14 residues. The CDR3 reads CACSLAGVDTEAFF. The CDR3 DNA is TGTGCATGCAGCTTAGCAGGGGTTGACACTGAAGCTTTCTTT.

The V call is TRBV19, the J call TRBJ2-7; maybe TRBD1 (5 bases). Germline CDR1 LNHDA, CDR2 SQIVND (reference sequence). This CDR3 contains 14 residues. V was shortened by 1 base and J by 2 bases, with 9 bases between the two germline ends. CDR3 sequence (DNA): TGTGCCAGTAGTATAGGACAGTGGCCCTACGAGCAGTACTTC. It translates to CASSIGQWPYEQYF.

This clonotype was counted only a few times. The V gene is TRBV28, the J gene TRBJ2-7; the match to TRBD2 covers 7 bases. Trimming at V came to 6 bases and at J to 0 bases, leaving 8 bases not matched to a gene. This CDR3 comprises 15 residues. Germline CDR1 and CDR2: MDHEN and SYDVKM. This chain's CDR3 is CASSPPGTTSYEQYF. CDR3 in DNA: TGTGCCAGCAGCCCCCCCGGGACTACCTCCTACGAGCAGTACTTC.

This clonotype was recorded at least ten times. The chain combines TRBV6-5 with TRBJ2-1; 9 bases map to TRBD2. The CDR3 extends over 18 amino acids. The junction had 9 bases not matched to a gene; V was cut back by 1 base and J by 2 bases. Germline-derived CDR1 and CDR2 are MNHEY and SVGAGI. The CDR3 DNA is TGTGCCAGCAGTTACTGGGCTTTAGCGGGAGCAACCTACAATGAGCAGTTCTTC. Its translation: CASSYWALAGATYNEQFF.

This clonotype appeared a few times. CDR3 sequence (DNA): TGCGCCAGCAGCTCGACAGGGGGCCTCGCTGAAGCTTTCTTT. It specifies CASSSTGGLAEAFF. The chain joins TRBV5-1 to TRBJ1-1, with TRBD1 matching 10 bases. This CDR3 spans 14 amino acids. CDR1 is SGHRS, CDR2 YFSETQ, per germline. Trimming at V came to 3 bases and at J to 6 bases, leaving 5 bases not matched to a gene.

This clonotype was picked up a small number of times. The rearrangement links TRBV5-1 to TRBJ2-7; TRBD2 aligns across 7 bases. J gave up 3 bases and V 4 bases, and 7 bases lay outside the gene matches. The CDR3 is made up of 14 amino acids. Germline CDR1 and CDR2: SGHRS and YFSETQ. The CDR3 reads CASSASGILYEQYF. As DNA, the CDR3 is TGCGCCAGCAGCGCAAGCGGGATCCTCTACGAGCAGTACTTC.